Shown below are 25 T cell receptor beta chains from a single sample sequenced in a study of regulatory T cells in long-lasting Graves disease. HTBI primers from iRepertoire and Arm-PCR of CDR3 regions yielded the TCR beta libraries. TCRdb analysed the multiplex PCR reads with MiXCR anew, one entry per CDR3 protein. Of 350,000 to 450,000 distinct CDR3 sequences in the sample, over 15% were seen once. The sample's time point: newly diagnosed GD, antithyroid drugs for less than 3 months. There was RNA extracted from PBMCs, and the TCR library was made from it. The same data also went into a second study, on T cells in Graves' hyperthyroidism and ophthalmopathy.

The specimen comprised peripheral blood mononuclear cells (PBMCs), sampled at new diagnosis, from a patient treated with antithyroid drugs. These receptors were obtained from a man aged 35 to 55 with Graves disease.

This clonotype was found a few times. The gene calls are TRBV19 and TRBJ1-4; TRBD1 might be the D (6 bases). The CDR3 loop spans 13 amino acids. Per the germline V gene, CDR1 is LNHDA and CDR2 is SQIVND (reference sequence). Trimming left V 9 bases short and J 0 bases short, with 8 bases between. The CDR3 protein is CARYRATNEKLFF. The DNA of the CDR3 is TGTGCCAGATACAGGGCAACTAATGAAAAACTGTTTTTT.

This clonotype was seen many times. The chain links TRBV6-2 or TRBV6-3 to TRBJ2-7; the D gene is possibly TRBD2 (5 bases). Germline CDR1 and CDR2: MNHEY and SVGEGT. The CDR3 spans 13 residues. Trimming took 5 bases from V and 7 from J, leaving 15 bases between them. The DNA for the CDR3 is TGTGCCAGCAGTAATTTAGCGACTGGTGAGCAGTACTTC. Its protein is CASSNLATGEQYF.

In its sample, this clonotype was seen many times. V usage is TRBV11-2 and J usage is TRBJ1-5; D gene uncertain. This CDR3 region has 13 residues. The germline V gene encodes CDR1 SGHAT and CDR2 FQNNGV. The V end lost 4 bases, the J end lost 6 bases, and 10 bases lay between the germline ends. As DNA, the CDR3 is TGTGCCAGCAGCTCCTCGAGAGGTCAGCCCCAGCATTTT. Amino acid sequence: CASSSSRGQPQHF.

Points on this clonotype: This could be a read error, since a much larger clone is one nucleotide away. The chain couples TRBV15 to TRBJ2-5; no clear D. The CDR3 runs 13 residues. Germline V gene data show CDR1 as LNHNV and CDR2 as YYDKDF (reference sequence). CDR3 bases: TGTGCCGCCAGCAGAGCGAAAGAGGAGACCCAGTACTTC. Translated, it gives CAASRAKEETQYF. The complete variable domain, with remaining parts taken from reference TRBV15 and TRBJ2-5, reads DAMVIQNPRYQVTQFGKPVTLSCSQTLNHNVMYWYQQKSSQAPKLLFHYYDKDFNNEADTPDNFQSRRPNTSFCFLDIRSPGLGDTAMYLCAASRAKEETQYFGPGTRLLVL.

This clonotype came up many times. This chain links TRBV7-2 with TRBJ2-4; TRBD1 matches at 8 bases. The V gene's germline CDR1 is SGHTA and CDR2 FQGNSA. The CDR3 spans 14 residues. V dropped 4 bases and J dropped 5; count of bases not matched to a gene: 4. The CDR3 region is CASSYPGGQNIQYF. CDR3 DNA sequence: TGTGCCAGCAGCTACCCAGGGGGCCAAAACATTCAGTACTTC.

The V call is TRBV14, the J call TRBJ1-1, with 10 bases lining up with TRBD1. This CDR3 region has 15 residues. The V gene's germline CDR1 is SGHDN and CDR2 FVKESK. V was pared by 6 bases and J by 7 bases, with 11 bases of the junction left unmatched. The CDR3 spells CASRRQGARWNEAFF. DNA of the CDR3: TGTGCCAGCAGGAGACAGGGGGCCCGGTGGAATGAAGCTTTCTTT.

This clonotype occurred many times. This sequence joins TRBV11-2 and TRBJ2-5; D might be TRBD1 (6 bases). Germline V gene data show CDR1 as SGHAT and CDR2 as FQNNGV. With 4 bases removed from V and 4 bases from J, the gap between germline ends came to 16 bases. The CDR3 contains 15 residues. CDR3 residues: CASSWPRGLVETQYF. The DNA for the CDR3 is TGTGCCAGCAGCTGGCCTAGGGGGTTGGTAGAGACCCAGTACTTC.

This clonotype showed up many times. This chain links TRBV18 with TRBJ2-7; TRBD1 matches 7 bases. Germline CDR1 is KGHSH and CDR2 is LQKENI. The trim removed 0 bases at V and 3 bases at J, leaving 8 bases unmatched. The CDR3 is made up of 16 amino acids. CDR3 DNA: TGTGCCAGCTCACCACCCCCGAGACAGGGTAACTACGAGCAGTACTTC. Protein sequence: CASSPPPRQGNYEQYF.

In this sample, this clonotype turned up a few times. The V call is TRBV7-6, the J call TRBJ1-3; possible D gene TRBD1, 6 bases. The CDR3 contains 17 residues. Germline CDR1 is SGHVS and CDR2 is FNYEAQ. The germline V and J ends were trimmed by 5 bases and 0 bases, with 17 bases remaining between them. The chain's CDR3 is CASSTFGTRPSGNTIYF. In DNA form, the CDR3 reads TGTGCCAGCAGCACCTTCGGGACAAGGCCCTCTGGAAACACCATATATTTT.

The V and J genes are TRBV7-2 and TRBJ2-5; 7 positions agree with TRBD2. With V trimmed by 3 bases and J by 2 bases, 9 bases remained unmatched. CDR1 SGHTA and CDR2 FQGNSA come from the germline V gene. The CDR3 covers 16 residues. This CDR3 is CASSFVGGLLQETQYF. Written as DNA, the CDR3 is TGTGCCAGCAGCTTCGTTGGGGGACTATTACAAGAGACCCAGTACTTC. The variable domain in full, with the rest retrieved from reference TRBV7-2 and TRBJ2-5, is GAGVSQSPSNKVTEKGKDVELRCDPISGHTALYWYRQSLGQGLEFLIYFQGNSAPDKSGLPSDRFSAERTGGSVSTLTIQRTQQEDSAVYLCASSFVGGLLQETQYFGPGTRLLVL.

This clonotype was recorded many times. The rearrangement uses TRBV20-1 and TRBJ2-3; possibly TRBD2 for D (5 bases). The CDR3 length is 10 residues. Germline V gene lookup returns CDR1 DFQATT and CDR2 SNEGSKA (reference sequence). Trimming shortened V by 3 bases and J by 8 bases, and 6 bases separated the two germline ends. This chain's CDR3 is CSASGITQYF. The CDR3 region has the DNA TGCAGTGCTAGCGGGATTACGCAGTATTTT.

There are many counts of this clonotype. The chain carries TRBV28 and TRBJ1-4; possibly TRBD1 for D (6 bases). This CDR3 is built from 19 residues. Germline V lookup: CDR1 MDHEN, CDR2 SYDVKM. V lost 5 bases, J lost 0 bases, and 22 bases lay in between. CDR3 in amino acids: CASSPQPGRGNPTNEKLFF. In DNA, the CDR3 is TGTGCCAGCAGTCCACAACCCGGCAGGGGAAACCCAACTAATGAAAAACTGTTTTTT.

This clonotype was counted many times. For the CDR3, the DNA is TGTGCCAGCAGTTACCAACTCGGGACAGACAGCTCCTATAATTCACCCCTCCACTTT. Translated: CASSYQLGTDSSYNSPLHF. The chain combines TRBV6-2 or TRBV6-3 with TRBJ1-6, with TRBD1 identical over 7 bases. Germline V gene data show CDR1 as MNHEY and CDR2 as SVGEGT. The CDR3 is 19 residues long. The ends lost 2 bases at V and 0 bases at J; junction bases unmatched: 10.

This chain links TRBV12-3 or TRBV12-4 with TRBJ2-4, with D perhaps matching TRBD1 or TRBD2 (6 bases each). The germline V and J ends were trimmed by 3 bases and 2 bases, with 20 bases remaining between them. This CDR3 spans 18 amino acids. The CDR3 region has the DNA TGTGCCAGCAGTTTTTGGTTGCCGGGGGCAGGGTCCAAAAACATTCAGTACTTC. Its protein is CASSFWLPGAGSKNIQYF.

The table lists this clonotype with many counts. The gene calls are TRBV6-2 or TRBV6-3 and TRBJ2-6; D perhaps matches TRBD1 (6 bases). The CDR3 runs 15 residues. Germline V gives CDR1 MNHEY, CDR2 SVGEGT. Trimming stripped 5 bases from V and 0 bases from J, with 8 bases between. As DNA, the CDR3 is TGTGCCAGCAGTGAAGGGGGCTCTGGGGCCAACGTCCTGACTTTC. Its translation is CASSEGGSGANVLTF.

This clonotype occurred many times. This chain links TRBV28 with TRBJ2-2; 8 bases line up with TRBD1. The CDR3 has 16 residues. From germline, CDR1 is MDHEN and CDR2 SYDVKM. With 5 bases clipped from V and 6 bases from J, the junction kept 11 bases outside the gene matches. In DNA, the CDR3 is TGTGCCAGCAGTCCTGCACAGGGGGGCGACGCCGGGGAGCTGTTTTTT. Amino acids: CASSPAQGGDAGELFF.

This clonotype was recorded many times. The CDR3 nucleotides read TGTGCCAGCAGCTTGTTCGGGGCCTACGAGCAGTACTTC. Translating it yields CASSLFGAYEQYF. The chain is built from TRBV5-5 and TRBJ2-7; D possibly corresponds to TRBD2 (5 bases). The V gene lost 1 base and the J gene lost 2 bases, with 7 bases spanning the gap. The CDR3 loop spans 13 amino acids. Germline V lookup: CDR1 SGHKS, CDR2 YYEKEE (reference sequence).

Only a few counts were recorded for this clonotype. The V gene is TRBV5-1, the J gene TRBJ1-4; D is ambiguous. Germline CDR1 reads SGHRS; CDR2 reads YFSETQ. V was pared by 0 bases and J by 14 bases, with 14 bases between. The CDR3 is 13 amino acids. The CDR3 reads CASSLAMGGYLFF. CDR3 nucleotides: TGCGCCAGCAGCTTGGCTATGGGAGGGTATCTGTTTTTT.

There are many counts of this clonotype. V usage is TRBV7-2 and J usage is TRBJ1-2; D is perhaps TRBD1 (5 bases). With 1 base removed from V and 6 bases from J, the gap between germline ends came to 12 bases. The V gene's germline CDR1 is SGHTA and CDR2 FQGNSA. The CDR3 runs to 14 residues. CDR3 amino acids: CASSLVTGGDGYTF. Written as DNA, the CDR3 is TGTGCCAGCAGCTTAGTAACGGGGGGGGATGGCTACACCTTC.

This clonotype has more than one count but fewer than ten. The chain combines TRBV12-3 or TRBV12-4 with TRBJ1-5; unclear D gene. The V gene lost 2 bases and the J gene lost 1 base, with 9 bases spanning the gap. The CDR3 length is 15 residues. Here the CDR3 reads CASSLRESSNQPQHF. The CDR3 nucleotides are TGTGCCAGCAGTTTACGAGAATCGAGCAATCAGCCCCAGCATTTT.

This chain uses TRBV2 with TRBJ2-5; D ambiguous. Germline CDR1 and CDR2: SNHLY and FYNNEI. CDR3 size: 14 residues. The V end was cut by 2 bases, the J end by 1 base, with 8 bases between. CDR3 region: CASSESQSQETQYF. Here the CDR3 DNA reads TGTGCCAGCAGTGAATCCCAGTCCCAAGAGACCCAGTACTTC. The entire variable domain, with the rest obtained from reference TRBV2 and TRBJ2-5, is as follows: EPEVTQTPSHQVTQMGQEVILRCVPISNHLYFYWYRQILGQKVEFLVSFYNNEISEKSEIFDDQFSVERPDGSNFTLKIRSTKLEDSAMYFCASSESQSQETQYFGPGTRLLVL.

This clonotype was recorded at least ten times. J is TRBJ2-1 and V is TRBV3-1, with D perhaps TRBD1 (5 bases). The CDR3 has 15 amino acids. V lost 7 bases and J lost 3, with 16 bases in between. CDR1 and CDR2 (germline): LGHDT, YNNKEL (reference sequence). The chain's CDR3 is CASTQGPTFYNEQFF. The CDR3 DNA reads as TGTGCCAGCACTCAGGGTCCTACCTTCTACAATGAGCAGTTCTTC.

This clonotype was seen many times. As DNA, the CDR3 is TGTGCCAGCAGCCCCGGTTGGTTTCAAGAGACCCAGTACTTC. Translation: CASSPGWFQETQYF. This chain joins TRBV6-2 or TRBV6-3 and TRBJ2-5; D unresolved. The length of the CDR3 is 14 residues. In germline, CDR1 is MNHEY, CDR2 SVGEGT. V lost 6 bases and J 2 bases, leaving 13 bases between the germline ends.

This clonotype came up many times. The CDR3 coding sequence is TGTGCCAGCAGCTCAGACAGGGGATTAACTGAAGCTTTCTTT. This encodes CASSSDRGLTEAFF. The chain is built from TRBV11-2 and TRBJ1-1; 8 positions agree with TRBD1. The V gene's germline CDR1 is SGHAT and CDR2 FQNNGV. The V segment lost 4 bases and the J segment 5 bases; nucleotides outside the gene matches: 6. This CDR3 region has 14 residues.

This clonotype has a count of ten or more. The chain combines TRBV29-1 with TRBJ2-7, with D tentatively TRBD2 (6 bases). Per the germline V gene, CDR1 is SQVTM and CDR2 is ANQGSEA. The CDR3 consists of 11 residues. V was cut by 7 bases and J by 9 bases, with 16 bases left in between. The CDR3 region is CSAKRGLGQYF. The CDR3 region has the DNA TGCAGCGCCAAACGGGGGTTGGGGCAGTACTTC.